What follows are 2 T cell receptor beta chains derived from one specimen sequenced in a study of sequential checkpoint blockade in melanoma. As for treatment: randomized to nivolumab then ipilimumab (arm A) or the reverse (arm B). TCRdb's copy holds only in-frame clones and misses some; the assay was immunoSEQ multiplex PCR. The sample includes about 2,700 clones, approximately 20% of them seen just once. Sample: tumor tissue (inferred from file names), taken from a patient given nivolumab and ipilimumab in sequence. These receptors came from a human donor with melanoma.

The V call is TRBV19, the J call TRBJ2-3; D is possibly TRBD1 (6 bases). The CDR3 is 14 residues long. Trimming cost V 5 bases and J 2 bases, with 11 bases left between them. The V gene's germline CDR1 is LNHDA and CDR2 SQIVND (reference sequence). The CDR3 loop is CASSPGQHTDTQYF. CDR3 nucleotide sequence: TGTGCCAGTAGTCCCGGACAGCACACAGATACGCAGTATTTT.

This clone was seen more than once but under ten times. The CDR3 DNA follows: TGCGCCAGCAGTCCGGGACCCAGCGGTGAAGCTTTCTTT. As protein: CASSPGPSGEAFF. The chain recombines TRBV10-2 with TRBJ1-1, with a tentative D call TRBD1 (5 bases). The V gene's germline CDR1 is WSHSY and CDR2 SAAADI. The V and J ends lost 5 bases and 7 bases respectively, with 14 bases between them. The CDR3 spans 13 residues.